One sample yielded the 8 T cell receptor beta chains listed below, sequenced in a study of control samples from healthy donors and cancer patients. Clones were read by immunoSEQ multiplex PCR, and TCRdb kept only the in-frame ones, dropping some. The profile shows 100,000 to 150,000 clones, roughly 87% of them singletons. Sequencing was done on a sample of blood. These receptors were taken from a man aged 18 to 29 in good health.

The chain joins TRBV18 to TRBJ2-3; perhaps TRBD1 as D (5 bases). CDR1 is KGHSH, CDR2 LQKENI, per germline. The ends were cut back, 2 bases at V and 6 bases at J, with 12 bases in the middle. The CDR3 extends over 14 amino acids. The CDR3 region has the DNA TGTGCCAGCTCACCAAAACAGGTCCGCGATACGCAGTATTTT. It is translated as CASSPKQVRDTQYF.

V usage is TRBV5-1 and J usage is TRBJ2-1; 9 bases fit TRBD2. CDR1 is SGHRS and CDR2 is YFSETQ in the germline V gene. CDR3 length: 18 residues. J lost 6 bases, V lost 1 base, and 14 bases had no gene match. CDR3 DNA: TGCGCCAGCAGCTTGCGTTTAGCGGGAGACTATGGGGGCAATGAGCAGTTCTTC. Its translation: CASSLRLAGDYGGNEQFF.

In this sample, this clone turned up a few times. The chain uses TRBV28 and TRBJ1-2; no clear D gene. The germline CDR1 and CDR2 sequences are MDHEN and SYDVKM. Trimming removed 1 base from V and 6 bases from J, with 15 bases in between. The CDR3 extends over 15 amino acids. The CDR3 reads CASSLFGHPEDGYTF. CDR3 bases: TGTGCCAGCAGTTTATTCGGGCACCCAGAAGATGGCTACACCTTC.

The CDR3 DNA reads TGTGCCAGCAGTTACTCTGGGACAGGTAGCAATCAGCCCCAGCATTTT. Translation: CASSYSGTGSNQPQHF. The chain joins TRBV6-5 to TRBJ1-5; the match to TRBD1 covers 8 bases. This CDR3 has 16 residues. Germline lookup yields CDR1 MNHEY and CDR2 SVGAGI. Trimming took 0 bases from V and 0 from J; bases not matched to a gene: 1.

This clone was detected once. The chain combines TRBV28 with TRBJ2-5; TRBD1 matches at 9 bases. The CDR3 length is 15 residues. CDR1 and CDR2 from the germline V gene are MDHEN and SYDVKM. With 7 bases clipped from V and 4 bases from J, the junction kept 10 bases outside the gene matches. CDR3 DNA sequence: TGTGCCAGCACCACACAGGGGGCTTCACGAGAGACCCAGTACTTC. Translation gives CASTTQGASRETQYF.

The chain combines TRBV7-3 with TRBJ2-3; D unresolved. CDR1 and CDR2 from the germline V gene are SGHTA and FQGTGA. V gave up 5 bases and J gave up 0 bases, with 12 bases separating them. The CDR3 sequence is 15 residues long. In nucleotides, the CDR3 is TGTGCCAGCAGCCGATCGAGTCGGAGCACAGATACGCAGTATTTT. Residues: CASSRSSRSTDTQYF. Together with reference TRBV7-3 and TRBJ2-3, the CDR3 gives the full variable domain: GAGVSQTPSNKVTEKGKYVELRCDPISGHTALYWYRQSLGQGPEFLIYFQGTGAADDSGLPNDRFFAVRPEGSVSTLKIQRTERGDSAVYLCASSRSSRSTDTQYFGPGTRLTVL.

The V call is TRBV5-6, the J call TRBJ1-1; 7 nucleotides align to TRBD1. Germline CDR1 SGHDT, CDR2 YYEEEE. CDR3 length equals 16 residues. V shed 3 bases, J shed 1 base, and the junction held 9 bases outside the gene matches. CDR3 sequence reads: CASSSRDRGWNTEAFF. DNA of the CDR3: TGTGCCAGCAGCTCCCGGGACAGAGGTTGGAACACTGAAGCTTTCTTT.

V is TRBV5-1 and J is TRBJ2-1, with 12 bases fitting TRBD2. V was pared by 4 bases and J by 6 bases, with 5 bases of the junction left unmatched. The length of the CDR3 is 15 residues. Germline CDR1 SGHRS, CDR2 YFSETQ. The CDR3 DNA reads TGCGCCAGCAGCCCCGGACTAGCGGGGCGCAATGAGCAGTTCTTC. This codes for CASSPGLAGRNEQFF.